The 8 T cell receptor beta chains presented below share a single source sample, sequenced in a study of metastatic and nonmetastatic thyroid tumors. MiXCR re-clonotyped the PCR reads for TCRdb. The sample carries roughly 75,000 clones, about an eighth recorded once. Ahead of thyroid surgery, no patient had received treatment of any kind. Sequencing was done on a sample of tumor tissue. All receptors come from a female donor with papillary thyroid cancer or a benign thyroid nodule (not recorded which). Some clones in this sample may be carry-over from other donors' samples.

The V call is TRBV5-4, the J call TRBJ1-1; D gene unclear. In germline, CDR1 is SGHNT, CDR2 YYREEE (reference sequence). V lost 2 bases to trimming and J lost 1 base, with 9 bases between them. This CDR3 is 14 amino acids long. CDR3 region: CASSLSQANTEAFF. The CDR3, as DNA: TGTGCCAGCAGCTTAAGCCAGGCGAACACTGAAGCTTTCTTT. The full variable domain, completed using reference TRBV5-4 and TRBJ1-1, is ETGVTQSPTHLIKTRGQQVTLRCSSQSGHNTVSWYQQALGQGPQFIFQYYREEENGRGNFPPRFSGLQFPNYSSELNVNALELDDSALYLCASSLSQANTEAFFGQGTRLTVV.

Ten or more counts support this clone. This sequence joins TRBV7-3 and TRBJ2-1, with 12 bases matching TRBD2. Trimming cost V 3 bases and J 7 bases; bases outside gene matches: 4. Germline loops: CDR1 SGHTA, CDR2 FQGTGA. CDR3 size: 15 residues. The DNA for the CDR3 is TGTGCCAGCAGCTTTATGACTAGCGGGAGTAATGAGCAGTTCTTC. Protein product: CASSFMTSGSNEQFF.

This clone was counted at least ten times. The chain has TRBV7-9 and TRBJ2-7; D remains unclear. Between the trimmed V and J ends, which lost 5 bases and 1 base, there was a span of 9 bases. CDR3 length: 13 residues. The germline CDR1 and CDR2 sequences are SEHNR and FQNEAQ (reference sequence). CDR3: CASSPRYSYEQYF. CDR3 DNA sequence: TGTGCCAGCAGCCCCAGGTATTCCTACGAGCAGTACTTC.

This clone was found many times. This sequence joins TRBV3-1 and TRBJ1-2, with a tentative D call TRBD1 (5 bases). The germline CDR1 and CDR2 sequences are LGHDT and YNNKEL (reference sequence). The CDR3 consists of 15 residues. V was trimmed by 4 bases and J by 3 bases, leaving 15 bases between them. In DNA form, the CDR3 reads TGTGCCAGCAGCCCGGAGGGGAGGGGTGACTATGGCTACACCTTC. Its translation is CASSPEGRGDYGYTF. The variable domain in full, with the rest retrieved from reference TRBV3-1 and TRBJ1-2, is DTAVSQTPKYLVTQMGNDKSIKCEQNLGHDTMYWYKQDSKKFLKIMFSYNNKELIINETVPNRFSPKSPDKAHLNLHINSLELGDSAVYFCASSPEGRGDYGYTFGSGTRLTVV.

Concerning this clone itself: This may come from a read error, since a much larger clone is one base off. The chain recombines TRBV30 with TRBJ1-1; D possibly corresponds to TRBD1 (6 bases). This CDR3 spans 13 amino acids. Germline V gene lookup returns CDR1 GTSNPN and CDR2 SVGIG (reference sequence). V was shortened by 3 bases and J by 6 bases, with 14 bases between the two germline ends. The CDR3 nucleotides are TGTGCCTGGAGGGACAGTGCCGTGGCTGAAGCTTTCTTT. It specifies CAWRDSAVAEAFF. Full variable domain (remainder filled in from reference TRBV30 and TRBJ1-1): SQTIHQWPATLVQPVGSPLSLECTVEGTSNPNLYWYRQAAGRGLQLLFYSVGIGQISSEVPQNLSASRPQDRQFILSSKKLLLSDSGFYLCAWRDSAVAEAFFGQGTRLTVV.

This clone was counted at least ten times. This chain links TRBV6-5 with TRBJ1-5; a possible D gene is TRBD1 (6 bases). The CDR3 loop spans 17 amino acids. Trimming shortened V by 4 bases and J by 4 bases, and 20 bases separated the two germline ends. The germline V gene encodes CDR1 MNHEY and CDR2 SVGAGI. For the CDR3, the DNA is TGTGCCAGCAGTTCTAGAGGGGGGACATATATAAATCAGCCCCAGCATTTT. Its protein product is CASSSRGGTYINQPQHF.

In this sample, this clone turned up many times. The gene calls are TRBV7-2 and TRBJ1-3; TRBD1 matches at 9 bases. CDR3 size: 15 residues. The V gene end was trimmed by 4 bases and the J gene end by 4 bases; junction bases not matched to a gene: 5. In germline, CDR1 is SGHTA, CDR2 FQGNSA. CDR3 in amino acids: CASSSQGAVGNTIYF. The DNA of the CDR3 is TGTGCCAGCAGCTCACAGGGGGCAGTGGGAAACACCATATATTTT. Full variable domain (missing parts from reference TRBV7-2 and TRBJ1-3): GAGVSQSPSNKVTEKGKDVELRCDPISGHTALYWYRQSLGQGLEFLIYFQGNSAPDKSGLPSDRFSAERTGGSVSTLTIQRTQQEDSAVYLCASSSQGAVGNTIYFGEGSWLTVV.

This clone was seen ten or more times. This chain joins TRBV20-1 and TRBJ1-1, with D unresolved. V lost 5 bases to trimming and J lost 0 bases, with 7 bases between them. The CDR3 length is 12 residues. Germline CDR1 and CDR2: DFQATT and SNEGSKA (reference sequence). This CDR3 is CSASRMNTEAFF. CDR3 sequence (DNA): TGCAGTGCTTCCCGGATGAACACTGAAGCTTTCTTT.